This is a list of T cell receptor beta chains from one sample in a study of blood T cell repertoires in COVID-19. Produced via immunoSEQ multiplex PCR; TCRdb's table is partial and in-frame only. The table lists over 90,000 clones, 70% to 90% of them singletons, with about 1.8% in the top ten. The specimen sequenced was peripheral blood. These receptors came from a man at least 80 years old with acute or convalescent COVID-19. Each CDR3 is given with its conserved first and last residue. Fields, in order: D gene, clone size, V gene, J gene, CDR3 protein, CDR3 DNA. D genes are given only for firm matches. Clone size appears in some rows only: once, few, many, or a class for an expanded clone.

TRBD1,.,TRBV14,TRBJ2-3,CASSHYRGPTDTQYF,TGTGCCAGCAGCCACTACAGGGGGCCCACAGATACGCAGTATTTT
.,.,TRBV3-1/TRBV3-2,TRBJ2-1,CASSHLSPADEQFF,TGTGCCAGCAGCCATTTGTCCCCCGCAGATGAGCAGTTCTTC
TRBD2,.,TRBV5-4,TRBJ2-7,CASSFQTSGFYEQYF,TGTGCCAGCAGCTTTCAAACTAGCGGTTTTTACGAGCAGTACTTC
TRBD1,.,TRBV6-5,TRBJ2-7,CASTRQGLSEQYF,TGTGCCAGCACAAGACAGGGTTTAAGCGAGCAGTACTTC
.,.,TRBV3-1/TRBV3-2,TRBJ2-5,CASSLAEETQYF,TGTGCCAGCAGCCTAGCGGAAGAGACCCAGTACTTC
TRBD2,.,TRBV7-9,TRBJ2-3,CASSPGGGISTDTQYF,TGTGCCAGCAGCCCGGGGGGGGGAATCAGCACAGATACGCAGTATTTT
.,.,TRBV23-1,TRBJ2-7,CASSQSSPRRGCVSYEQYF,TGCGCCAGCAGTCAATCGAGTCCGCGCAGGGGTTGTGTCTCCTACGAGCAGTACTTC
TRBD1,few,TRBV5-1,TRBJ1-1,CASSRTGTGNSNTEAFF,TGCGCCAGCAGCCGGACCGGGACAGGAAATTCGAACACTGAAGCTTTCTTT
.,.,TRBV28,TRBJ2-3,CASSFSQSTDTQYF,TGTGCCAGCAGTTTCTCACAGAGCACAGATACGCAGTATTTT
TRBD2,.,TRBV19,TRBJ2-1,CASSPSGVEEQFF,TGTGCCAGTAGTCCCAGCGGGGTGGAAGAGCAGTTCTTC
.,once,TRBV6-6,TRBJ1-2,CASSSPRTRLKSGYTF,TGTGCCAGCAGTTCCCCCCGGACACGCCTTAAGTCTGGCTACACCTTC
TRBD1,.,TRBV6-5,TRBJ2-3,CASSYFHRGLTDTQYF,TGTGCCAGCAGTTACTTCCACAGGGGGTTGACAGATACGCAGTATTTT
.,.,TRBV11-2,TRBJ1-6,CASSTGQVNSPLHF,TGTGCCAGCAGCACAGGACAAGTTAATTCACCCCTCCACTTT
TRBD1,once,TRBV30,TRBJ2-2,CAWSQISTGGTGELFF,TGTGCCTGGAGTCAAATCTCGACAGGGGGAACCGGGGAGCTGTTTTTT
TRBD1,.,TRBV2,TRBJ2-7,CASSEATGFSYEQYF,TGTGCCAGCAGTGAAGCGACAGGGTTCTCCTACGAGCAGTACTTC
TRBD1,.,TRBV7-9,TRBJ2-3,CASSLAGTGGIATTQYF,TGTGCCAGCAGCTTAGCGGGTACAGGGGGCATCGCTACTACGCAGTATTTT
.,.,TRBV28,TRBJ2-2,CASSPPRRELFF,TGTGCCAGCAGTCCCCCGAGGAGGGAGCTGTTTTTT
.,.,TRBV21-1,TRBJ2-1,CASSKERGRESYNEQFF,TGTGCCAGCAGCAAAGAGAGAGGGAGAGAGTCCTACAATGAGCAGTTCTTC
.,.,TRBV18,TRBJ2-7,CASSPGGPYEQYF,TGTGCCAGCTCACCAGGAGGCCCCTACGAGCAGTACTTC
TRBD2,once,TRBV15,TRBJ2-1,CATSTLQASGDNEQFF,TGTGCCACCAGCACCCTCCAGGCTAGCGGAGACAATGAGCAGTTCTTC
TRBD2,.,TRBV10-3,TRBJ2-1,CAISEPGLAGRENEQFF,TGTGCCATCAGTGAGCCTGGACTAGCGGGAAGGGAAAATGAGCAGTTCTTC
TRBD1,.,TRBV24-1,TRBJ1-5,CATSDRQGQPQHF,TGTGCCACCAGTGATCGACAGGGCCAGCCCCAGCATTTT
.,.,TRBV3-1/TRBV3-2,TRBJ2-5,CASSHSYQETQYF,TGTGCCAGCAGCCATTCGTACCAAGAGACCCAGTACTTC
TRBD2,.,TRBV6-6,TRBJ2-1,CASGEREGNRNEQFF,TGTGCCAGCGGGGAGCGGGAGGGGAACAGGAATGAGCAGTTCTTC
TRBD2,.,TRBV5-5,TRBJ2-3,CASSPMGTSGRSGFRDTQYF,TGTGCCAGCAGCCCTATGGGGACTAGCGGGAGGAGTGGGTTCAGAGATACGCAGTATTTT
TRBD1,.,TRBV9,TRBJ1-1,CASSVGQGVNTEAFF,TGTGCCAGCAGCGTAGGACAGGGAGTGAACACTGAAGCTTTCTTT
.,.,TRBV7-3,TRBJ2-3,CASSLGAWTDTQYF,TGTGCCAGCAGCTTAGGGGCCTGGACAGATACGCAGTATTTT
TRBD1,.,TRBV9,TRBJ1-4,CASSGRTGGNEKLFF,TGTGCCAGCAGCGGCCGAACAGGGGGCAATGAAAAACTGTTTTTT
TRBD1,.,TRBV6-2/TRBV6-3,TRBJ1-1,CASSYTQGGVRQEAFF,TGTGCCAGCAGTTACACCCAAGGGGGCGTAAGACAAGAAGCTTTCTTT
.,.,TRBV27,TRBJ2-4,CASRAGLAKNIQYF,TGTGCCAGCAGGGCGGGATTAGCCAAAAACATTCAGTACTTC
TRBD2,.,TRBV5-4,TRBJ2-1,CASSAGSSGSYNEQFF,TGTGCCAGCAGCGCAGGGTCTAGCGGGAGTTATAATGAGCAGTTCTTC
.,.,TRBV3-1/TRBV3-2,TRBJ2-1,CASSQELLGEQFF,TGTGCCAGCAGCCAAGAATTGCTCGGTGAGCAGTTCTTC
TRBD1,.,TRBV9,TRBJ2-7,CASSPTGTAYEQYF,TGTGCCAGCAGCCCTACCGGGACAGCCTACGAGCAGTACTTC
.,once,TRBV19,TRBJ2-3,CASSISQSEGTQYF,TGTGCCAGTAGTATAAGCCAATCGGAGGGTACGCAGTATTTT
.,.,TRBV5-4,TRBJ1-1,CASSFSGSMNTEAFF,TGTGCCAGCAGCTTCTCAGGGTCCATGAACACTGAAGCTTTCTTT
TRBD2,once,TRBV5-4,TRBJ2-1,CASSLDSGRHNEQFF,TGTGCCAGCAGCCTGGACAGCGGGAGGCATAATGAGCAGTTCTTC
TRBD1,.,TRBV6-4,TRBJ1-2,CASSPDRGGTNYGYTF,TGTGCCAGCAGTCCCGACAGGGGAGGGACTAACTATGGCTACACCTTC
TRBD1,few,TRBV5-8,TRBJ2-3,CASSLEGRGQSTDTQYF,TGTGCCAGCAGCTTGGAGGGCAGGGGGCAGAGCACAGATACGCAGTATTTT
.,.,TRBV5-1,TRBJ2-5,CASSLELQETQYF,TGCGCCAGCAGCTTAGAGTTACAAGAGACCCAGTACTTC
TRBD1,.,TRBV28,TRBJ1-4,CASNQISGTGAEKLFF,TGTGCCAGCAACCAAATCTCCGGGACAGGGGCTGAAAAACTGTTTTTT
TRBD2,.,TRBV15,TRBJ2-1,CATSREAGDYNEQFF,TGTGCCACCAGCAGAGAAGCGGGAGATTATAATGAGCAGTTCTTC
TRBD1,.,TRBV5-5,TRBJ2-2,CASSRDRVGTGELFF,TGTGCCAGCAGCCGCGACAGGGTTGGCACCGGGGAGCTGTTTTTT
TRBD2,.,TRBV7-3,TRBJ2-3,CASSSRAGVGSTDTQYF,TGTGCCAGCAGTTCCCGGGCGGGGGTTGGGAGCACAGATACGCAGTATTTT
TRBD1,.,TRBV7-6,TRBJ2-1,CASSLEGQRGNEQFF,TGTGCCAGCAGCTTAGAGGGACAGCGAGGAAATGAGCAGTTCTTC
.,.,TRBV5-4,TRBJ1-2,CASSYRGPSRGYTF,TGTGCCAGCAGCTACCGGGGTCCTTCAAGGGGCTACACCTTC
.,.,TRBV9,TRBJ2-6,CASSIPGGSGANVLTF,TGTGCCAGCAGCATACCCGGGGGCTCTGGGGCCAACGTCCTGACTTTC
.,.,TRBV2,TRBJ2-1,CASSEGFELAKYNEQFF,TGTGCCAGCAGTGAAGGGTTCGAGTTAGCGAAGTACAATGAGCAGTTCTTC